The clone carrying this T cell receptor beta chain has more than one count but fewer than ten. Its cognate antigen is unknown. Data came from immunoSEQ multiplex PCR; TCRdb stores just in-frame clones and leaves some out. This table has about 120,000 clones, around 87% appearing once. With 3 bases removed from V and 2 bases from J, the gap between germline ends came to 11 bases. Germline V gene data show CDR1 as LNHDA and CDR2 as SQIVND (reference sequence). This CDR3 has 15 amino acids. These data originate in a study of T cell responses to AZD1222 COVID-19 vaccine. The wider study: Pooled in the analysis were second doses at about 4 or about 12 weeks.

The study, taken as a whole, reports: Across spike, vaccine-associated CD4 TCRs were found, dominant at 160-218 and 743-854. When two AZD1222 doses had been given, Spike-specific TCR breadth and depth rose.

This clonotype was sampled from an adult in good health. The V call is TRBV19, the J call TRBJ2-1; D is ambiguous. Sample: peripheral blood, taken on day 0 of AZD1222 vaccination. DNA for the CDR3: TGTGCCAGTAGTATCTTAGGGTCAACCTACAATGAGCAGTTCTTC. Protein: CASSILGSTYNEQFF.